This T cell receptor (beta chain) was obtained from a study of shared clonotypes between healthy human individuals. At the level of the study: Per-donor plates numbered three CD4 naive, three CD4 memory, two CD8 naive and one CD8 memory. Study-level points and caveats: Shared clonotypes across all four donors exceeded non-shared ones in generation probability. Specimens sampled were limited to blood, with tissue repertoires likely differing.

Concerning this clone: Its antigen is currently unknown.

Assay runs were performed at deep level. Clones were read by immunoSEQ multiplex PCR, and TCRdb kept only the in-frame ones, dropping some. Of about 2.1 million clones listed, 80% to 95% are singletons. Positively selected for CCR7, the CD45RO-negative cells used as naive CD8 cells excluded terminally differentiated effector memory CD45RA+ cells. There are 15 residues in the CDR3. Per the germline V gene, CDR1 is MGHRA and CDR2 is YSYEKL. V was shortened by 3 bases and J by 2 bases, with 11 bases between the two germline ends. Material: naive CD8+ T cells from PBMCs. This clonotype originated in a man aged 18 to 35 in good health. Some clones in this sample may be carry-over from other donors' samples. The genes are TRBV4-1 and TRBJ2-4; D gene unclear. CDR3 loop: CASSQLGLPKNIQYF. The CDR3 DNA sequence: TGCGCCAGCAGCCAGCTAGGGTTACCCAAAAACATTCAGTACTTC.